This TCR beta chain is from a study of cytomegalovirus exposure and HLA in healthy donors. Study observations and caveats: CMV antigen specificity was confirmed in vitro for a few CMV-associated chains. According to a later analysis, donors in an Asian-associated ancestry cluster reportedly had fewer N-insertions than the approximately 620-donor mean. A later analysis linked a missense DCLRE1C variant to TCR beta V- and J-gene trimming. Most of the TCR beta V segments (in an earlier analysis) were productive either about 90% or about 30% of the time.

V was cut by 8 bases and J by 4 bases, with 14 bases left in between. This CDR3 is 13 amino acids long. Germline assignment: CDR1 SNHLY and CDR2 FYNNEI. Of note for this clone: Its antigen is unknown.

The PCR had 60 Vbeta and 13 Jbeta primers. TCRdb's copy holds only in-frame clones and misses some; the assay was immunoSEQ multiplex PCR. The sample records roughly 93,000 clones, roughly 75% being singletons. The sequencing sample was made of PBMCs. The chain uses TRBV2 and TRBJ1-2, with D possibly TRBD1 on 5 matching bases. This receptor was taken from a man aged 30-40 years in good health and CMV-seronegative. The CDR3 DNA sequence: TGTGCCAGCCTCGAGGACACCCGCTATGGCTACACCTTC. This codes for CASLEDTRYGYTF.